Below are 3 T cell receptor beta chains sequenced from a single sample in a study of blood T cell repertoires in acute mononucleosis (dated by TCRdb to between 2020 and 2021). The library was made by the immunoSEQ multiplex PCR assay. As stored in TCRdb, this immuneACCESS dataset retains in-frame rearrangements with V and J assigned. A fraction of the clones does not appear; measured against another copy, unresolved V genes explain less than half of the discrepancy, and the remainder lacks a known reason. Here the sample has several thousand clones; about 25% occur a single time. The ten largest clones capture approximately 30% of the sample. The sample's time point label, decoded: acute infectious mononucleosis, at clinical presentation within 2 weeks of symptom onset (visit 1). Sequencing used EBV YVL epitope tetramer+ CD8+ T cells sorted from PBMCs, obtained during acute infectious mononucleosis. The sample's cell subset or site label, in plain terms: CD8 T cells binding a tetramer with EBV BRLF1 109-117 peptide (YVL-BR). These receptors came from a woman in her late teens or twenties with infectious mononucleosis caused by EBV.

This clone was detected many times. J is TRBJ2-5 and V is TRBV9; TRBD2 matches at 10 bases. Germline V gene lookup returns CDR1 SGDLS and CDR2 YYNGEE. The CDR3 has 16 residues. V lost 0 bases and J lost 4; bases outside the gene matches: 6. The DNA for the CDR3 is TGTGCCAGCAGCGTAGTTGGAGCGGGGGGGCCAGAGACCCAGTACTTC. Its translation: CASSVVGAGGPETQYF.

Ten or more counts support this clone. The chain couples TRBV5-4 to TRBJ2-7; TRBD1 agrees at 8 bases. The germline V gene encodes CDR1 SGHNT and CDR2 YYREEE (reference sequence). The CDR3 is 11 amino acids. Germline trimming cut 3 bases from V and 13 bases from J; bases unmatched to any gene: 6. The CDR3 loop reads CASSSTTGEYF. In DNA, the CDR3 is TGTGCCAGCAGCTCAACGACAGGGGAATACTTC.

In regard to this clone: A far larger clone is one base from this, pointing to a likely read error. The same CDR3 is also encoded by other DNA sequences in this sample. This sequence joins TRBV18 and TRBJ2-3; D assignment may be TRBD1 or TRBD2 (5 bases each). Between the trimmed V and J ends, which lost 2 bases and 2 bases, there was a span of 17 bases. The CDR3 length is 17 residues. Germline V gene data show CDR1 as KGHSH and CDR2 as LQKENI. CDR3 protein: CASSPDLVGTDTDTQYF. CDR3 DNA sequence: TGTGCCAGCTCACCAGATCTTGTGGGGACCGACACAGATACGCAGTATTTT.